This TCR beta chain was sequenced in a study of metastatic and nonmetastatic thyroid tumors. Until they underwent thyroid surgery, no patient had received any treatment. Germline V gives CDR1 SGHVS, CDR2 FNYEAQ. The V end was cut by 1 base, the J end by 5 bases, with 11 bases between. This CDR3 has 15 amino acids. General study results and limits: Reportedly, malignant thyroid tumors had significantly higher TCR beta diversity than benign nodules, in blood and tumor.

TCRdb re-processed the PCR reads through MiXCR. The sample shows 25,000 to 35,000 clones, 10% to 14% of them seen only once. This clone showed up just a few times. The antigen remains unidentified. Sequencing used blood. This TCR was recovered from a female donor with papillary thyroid cancer or a benign thyroid nodule (not recorded which). Some clones in this sample may be carry-over from other donors' samples. This chain connects TRBV7-6 to TRBJ2-2, with D possibly being TRBD2 (7 bases). CDR3 in amino acids: CASSLGRGLTGELFF. The CDR3 region has the DNA TGTGCCAGCAGCTTAGGGCGGGGGCTAACCGGGGAGCTGTTTTTT.